This TCR beta chain was identified during a study of OX40 agonist ivuxolimab in advanced cancers. Whole-study context: Six ivuxolimab dose levels, 0.01 to 10 mg/kg, were given intravenously every 2 weeks.

Germline V lookup: CDR1 SGHRS, CDR2 YFSETQ. This CDR3 has 15 amino acids. V lost 1 base, J lost 3 bases, and 5 bases stayed unmatched. Measured with immunoSEQ multiplex PCR; TCRdb has only the in-frame clones, and not every one. The sample has roughly 90,000 clones, about 83% seen once; the top ten hold approximately 1.5%. The study's findings and limits: In the 0.1 to 3.0 mg/kg range, CD4+ and CD8+ blood T cells had expanded clonally by week 6.

Of note for this clone: Its antigen remains unidentified.

The chain combines TRBV5-1 with TRBJ1-2; 8 bases are shared with TRBD1. Sequenced here: CD4+ or CD8+ T cells sorted from blood, sampled in a trial of the OX40 agonist ivuxolimab. This clonotype was obtained from an adult with an advanced solid tumor such as melanoma, head and neck, liver or kidney cancer. CDR3 sequence: CASSLNGQGDYGYTF. The CDR3 DNA reads as TGCGCCAGCAGCTTGAATGGACAGGGTGACTATGGCTACACCTTC. The full variable domain, completed using reference TRBV5-1 and TRBJ1-2, is KAGVTQTPRYLIKTRGQQVTLSCSPISGHRSVSWYQQTPGQGLQFLFEYFSETQRNKGNFPGRFSGRQFSNSRSEMNVSTLELGDSALYLCASSLNGQGDYGYTFGSGTRLTVV.